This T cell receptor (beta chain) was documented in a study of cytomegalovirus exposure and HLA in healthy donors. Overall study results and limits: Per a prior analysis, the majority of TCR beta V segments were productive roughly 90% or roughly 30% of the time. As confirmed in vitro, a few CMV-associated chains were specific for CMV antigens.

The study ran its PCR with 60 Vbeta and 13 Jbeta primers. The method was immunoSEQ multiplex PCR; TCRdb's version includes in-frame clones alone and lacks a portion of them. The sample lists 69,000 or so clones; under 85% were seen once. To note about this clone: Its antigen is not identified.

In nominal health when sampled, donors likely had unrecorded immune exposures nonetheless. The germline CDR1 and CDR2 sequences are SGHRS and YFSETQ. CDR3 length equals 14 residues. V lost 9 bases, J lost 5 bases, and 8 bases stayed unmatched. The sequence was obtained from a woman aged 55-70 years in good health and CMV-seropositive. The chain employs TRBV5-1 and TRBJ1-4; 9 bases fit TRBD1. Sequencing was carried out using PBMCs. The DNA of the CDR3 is TGCGCCACCCCGGAAGGGACAGGGAATGAAAAACTGTTTTTT. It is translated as CATPEGTGNEKLFF. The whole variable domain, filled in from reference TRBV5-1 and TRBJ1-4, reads KAGVTQTPRYLIKTRGQQVTLSCSPISGHRSVSWYQQTPGQGLQFLFEYFSETQRNKGNFPGRFSGRQFSNSRSEMNVSTLELGDSALYLCATPEGTGNEKLFFGSGTQLSVL.